This T cell receptor (beta chain) was sequenced for a study of blood T cell repertoires in COVID-19. About the study: Sites across the United States, Italy and Spain contributed samples from acute and convalescent COVID-19. Nucleic acid was either cDNA or gDNA, and it came from T cells, B-cell-depleted T cells, or PBMCs.

V lost 5 bases and J lost 2; bases outside the gene matches: 9. Germline CDR1 is SEHNR and CDR2 is FQNEAQ (reference sequence). The CDR3 has 15 residues. Source study methods: Estimates of nucleated cell counts were drawn from the amplification of reference gene primers. The repertoire was sequenced with immunoSEQ multiplex PCR; TCRdb's copy has only in-frame clones and lacks some. V, J and clone size reflect that table, while D and trimming were determined from the DNA. The table has 150,000 or so clones, 86% seen once. The genes are TRBV7-9 and TRBJ2-7, with TRBD1 identical over 7 bases. The sample comprised peripheral blood. The TCR sequence derives from a man aged 45-60 years with active or convalescent COVID-19. The CDR3 region is CASSKGDRPTYEQYF. CDR3 nucleotide sequence: TGTGCCAGCAGCAAAGGGGACAGACCAACCTACGAGCAGTACTTC.